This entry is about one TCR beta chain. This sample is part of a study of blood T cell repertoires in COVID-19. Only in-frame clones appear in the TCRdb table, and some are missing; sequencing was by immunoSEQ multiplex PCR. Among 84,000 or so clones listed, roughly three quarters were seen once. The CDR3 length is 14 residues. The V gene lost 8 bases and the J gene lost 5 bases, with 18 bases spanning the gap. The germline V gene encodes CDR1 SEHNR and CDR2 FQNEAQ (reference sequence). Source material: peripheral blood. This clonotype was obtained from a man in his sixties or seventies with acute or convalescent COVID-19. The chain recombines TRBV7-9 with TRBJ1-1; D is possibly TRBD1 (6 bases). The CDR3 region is CASLPGTGTTEAFF. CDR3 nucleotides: TGTGCCAGCCTTCCCGGCACAGGGACAACTGAAGCTTTCTTT. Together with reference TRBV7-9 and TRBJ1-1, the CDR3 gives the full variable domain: DTGVSQNPRHKITKRGQNVTFRCDPISEHNRLYWYRQTLGQGPEFLTYFQNEAQLEKSRLLSDRFSAERPKGSFSTLEIQRTEQGDSAMYLCASLPGTGTTEAFFGQGTRLTVV.